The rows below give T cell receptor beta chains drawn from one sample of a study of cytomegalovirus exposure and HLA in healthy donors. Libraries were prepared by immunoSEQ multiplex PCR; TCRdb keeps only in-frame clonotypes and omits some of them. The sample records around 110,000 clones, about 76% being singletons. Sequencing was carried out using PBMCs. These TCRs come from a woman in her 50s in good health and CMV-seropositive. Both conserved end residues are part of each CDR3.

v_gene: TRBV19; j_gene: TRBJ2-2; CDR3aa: CASSIAPGSTGELFF
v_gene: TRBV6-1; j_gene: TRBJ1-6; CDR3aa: CASSDRGVDNSPLHF
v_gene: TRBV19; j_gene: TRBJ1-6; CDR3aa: CASSIRDRGYSPLHF
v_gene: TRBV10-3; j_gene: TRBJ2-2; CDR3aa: CAISEDLGGNTGELFF
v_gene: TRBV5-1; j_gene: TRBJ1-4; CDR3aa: CASSSEGLRTNEKLFF
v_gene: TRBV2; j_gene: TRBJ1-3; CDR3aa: CASSELELGFGNTIYF
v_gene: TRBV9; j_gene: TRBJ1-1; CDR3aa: CASSVGRDSRTEAFF
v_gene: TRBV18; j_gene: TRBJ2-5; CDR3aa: CASSPTVEFGGTQYF
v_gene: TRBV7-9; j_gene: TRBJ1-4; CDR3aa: CASSLPQGHEKLFF
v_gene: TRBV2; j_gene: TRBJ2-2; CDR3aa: CASRRLAGGNGELFF
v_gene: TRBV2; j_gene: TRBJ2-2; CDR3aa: CASRETGTGLGELFF
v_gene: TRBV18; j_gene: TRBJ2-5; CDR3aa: CASSVRAGQETQYF
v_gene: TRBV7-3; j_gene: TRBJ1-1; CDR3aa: CASSLTGGDTEAFF
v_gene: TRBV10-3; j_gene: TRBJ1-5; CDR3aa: CAISDLGSSNQPQHF
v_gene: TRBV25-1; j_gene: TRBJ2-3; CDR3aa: CASSKLGAGTSTDTQYF
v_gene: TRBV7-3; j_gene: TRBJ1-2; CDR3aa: CASSQGGQEANYGYTF
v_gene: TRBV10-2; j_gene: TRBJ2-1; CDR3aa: CASSAQNNEQFF
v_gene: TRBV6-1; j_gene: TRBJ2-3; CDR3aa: CASIRTSLPDTQYF
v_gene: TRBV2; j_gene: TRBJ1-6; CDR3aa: CASSSLPRGNSPLHF
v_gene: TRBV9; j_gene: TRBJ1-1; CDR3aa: CASSVTGTGGVGDTEAFF
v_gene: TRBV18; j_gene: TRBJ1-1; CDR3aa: CASSPLPGQANTEAFF
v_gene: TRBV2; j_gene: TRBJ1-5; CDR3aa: CASSTGQRNQPQHF
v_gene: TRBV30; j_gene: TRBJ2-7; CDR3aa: CAWSRGQGYEQYF
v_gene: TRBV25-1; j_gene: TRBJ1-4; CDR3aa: CASSDFLGEGEKLFF
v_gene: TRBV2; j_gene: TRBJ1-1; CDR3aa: CASSETRSGNTEAFF
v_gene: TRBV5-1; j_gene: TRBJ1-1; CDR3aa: CASSLVPGDTEAFF
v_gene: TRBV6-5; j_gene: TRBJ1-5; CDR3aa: CASGDRAGNQPQHF
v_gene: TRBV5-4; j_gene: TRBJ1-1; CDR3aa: CASSPESGGGLNTEAFF
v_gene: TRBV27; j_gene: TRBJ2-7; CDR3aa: CASSRRGEGYEQYF
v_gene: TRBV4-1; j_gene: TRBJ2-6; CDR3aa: CASSQEYSGGSSGANVLTF
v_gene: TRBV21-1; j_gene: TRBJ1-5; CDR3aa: CASSKKGTGIRYGNQPQHF
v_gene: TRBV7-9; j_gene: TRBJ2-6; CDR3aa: CASSLTGVTGANVLTF
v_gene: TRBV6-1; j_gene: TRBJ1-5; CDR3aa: CASSDAGVLGNQPQHF